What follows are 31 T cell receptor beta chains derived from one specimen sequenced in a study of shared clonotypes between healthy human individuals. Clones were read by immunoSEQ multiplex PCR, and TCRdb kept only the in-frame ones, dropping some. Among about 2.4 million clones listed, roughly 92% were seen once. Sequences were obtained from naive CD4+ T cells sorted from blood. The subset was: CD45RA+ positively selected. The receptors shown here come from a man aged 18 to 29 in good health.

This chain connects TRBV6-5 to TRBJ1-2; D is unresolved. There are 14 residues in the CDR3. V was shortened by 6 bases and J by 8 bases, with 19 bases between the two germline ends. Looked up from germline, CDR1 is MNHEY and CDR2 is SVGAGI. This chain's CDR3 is CASRRTTVSTGYTF. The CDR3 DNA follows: TGTGCCAGCAGGCGAACAACAGTCAGTACAGGCTACACCTTC.

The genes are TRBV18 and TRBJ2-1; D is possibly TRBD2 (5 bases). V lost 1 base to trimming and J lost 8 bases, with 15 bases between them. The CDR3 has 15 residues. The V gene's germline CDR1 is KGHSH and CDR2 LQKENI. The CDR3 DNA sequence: TGTGCCAGCTCACCACTGTCACCGGGGAATCATGAGCAGTTCTTC. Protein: CASSPLSPGNHEQFF.

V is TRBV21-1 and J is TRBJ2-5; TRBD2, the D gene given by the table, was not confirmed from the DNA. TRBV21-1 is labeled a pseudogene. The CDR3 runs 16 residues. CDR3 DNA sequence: TGTGCCAGCAGCAAAGTCCTCTGGGCTAGCGGGGAGACCCAGTACTTC. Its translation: CASSKVLWASGETQYF.

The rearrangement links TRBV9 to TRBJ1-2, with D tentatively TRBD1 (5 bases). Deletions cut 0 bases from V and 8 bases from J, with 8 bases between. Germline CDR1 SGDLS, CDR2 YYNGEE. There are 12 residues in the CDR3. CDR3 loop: CASSVAGDGYTF. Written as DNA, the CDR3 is TGTGCCAGCAGCGTAGCCGGGGACGGCTACACCTTC.

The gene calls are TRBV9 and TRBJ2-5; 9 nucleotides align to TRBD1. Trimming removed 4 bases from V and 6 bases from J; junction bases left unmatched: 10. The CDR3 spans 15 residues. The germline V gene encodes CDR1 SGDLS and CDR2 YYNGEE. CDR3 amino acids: CASSPEQGASQTQYF. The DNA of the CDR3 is TGTGCCAGCAGCCCCGAACAGGGGGCGTCACAGACCCAGTACTTC. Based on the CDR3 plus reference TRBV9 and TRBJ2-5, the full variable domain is DSGVTQTPKHLITATGQRVTLRCSPRSGDLSVYWYQQSLDQGLQFLIQYYNGEERAKGNILERFSAQQFPDLHSELNLSSLELGDSALYFCASSPEQGASQTQYFGPGTRLLVL.

The CDR3 DNA sequence: TGTGCCAGCAGTAGGGGACAGGGTCTAACAGATACGCAGTATTTT. Residues: CASSRGQGLTDTQYF. The V and J genes are TRBV6-1 and TRBJ2-3; 9 bases agree with TRBD1. CDR1 and CDR2 (germline): MNHNS, SASEGT. After removal of 5 bases from V and 3 bases from J, the junction contained 6 bases not matched to a gene. The CDR3 is 15 amino acids.

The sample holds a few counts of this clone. DNA of the CDR3: TGTGCCAGCAGCGTCCTCCCGAGCACGTCTAGTTCACCCCTCCACTTT. It is translated as CASSVLPSTSSSPLHF. The chain has TRBV9 and TRBJ1-6, with D unclear. This CDR3 is 16 amino acids long. CDR1 and CDR2 (germline): SGDLS, YYNGEE. Trimming pared 2 bases from V and 9 bases from J, leaving 18 bases between.

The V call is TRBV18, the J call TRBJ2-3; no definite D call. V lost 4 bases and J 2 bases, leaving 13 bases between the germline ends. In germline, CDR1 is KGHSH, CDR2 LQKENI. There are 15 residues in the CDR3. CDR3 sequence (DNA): TGTGCCAGCTCACGGCTGAACACTTACACAGATACGCAGTATTTT. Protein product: CASSRLNTYTDTQYF. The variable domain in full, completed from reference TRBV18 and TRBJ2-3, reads NAGVMQNPRHLVRRRGQEARLRCSPMKGHSHVYWYRQLPEEGLKFMVYLQKENIIDESGMPKERFSAEFPKEGPSILRIQQVVRGDSAAYFCASSRLNTYTDTQYFGPGTRLTVL.

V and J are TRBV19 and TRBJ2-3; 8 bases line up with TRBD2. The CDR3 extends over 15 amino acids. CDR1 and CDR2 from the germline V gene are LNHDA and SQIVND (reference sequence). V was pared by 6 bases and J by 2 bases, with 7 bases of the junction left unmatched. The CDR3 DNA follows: TGTGCCAGTAGGTTAGCGGGAACCAACACAGATACGCAGTATTTT. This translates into CASRLAGTNTDTQYF.

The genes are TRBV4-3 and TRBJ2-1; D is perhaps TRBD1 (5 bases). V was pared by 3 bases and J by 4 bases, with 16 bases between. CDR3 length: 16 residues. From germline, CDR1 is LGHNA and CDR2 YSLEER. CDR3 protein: CASSQGPPPAYNEQFF. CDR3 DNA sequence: TGCGCCAGCAGCCAGGGGCCCCCCCCAGCATACAATGAGCAGTTCTTC.

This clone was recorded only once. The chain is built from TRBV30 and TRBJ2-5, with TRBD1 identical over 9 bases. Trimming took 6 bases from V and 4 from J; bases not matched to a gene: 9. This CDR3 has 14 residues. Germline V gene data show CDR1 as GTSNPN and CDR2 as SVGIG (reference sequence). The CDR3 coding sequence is TGTGCCTGCTCACAGGGGGCAGGTGGAGAGACCCAGTACTTC. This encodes CACSQGAGGETQYF.

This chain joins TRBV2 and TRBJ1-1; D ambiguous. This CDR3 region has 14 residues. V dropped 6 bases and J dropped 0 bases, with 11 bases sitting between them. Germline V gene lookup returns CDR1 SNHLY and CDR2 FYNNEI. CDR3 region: CASSPVGLNTEAFF. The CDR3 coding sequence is TGTGCCAGCAGCCCGGTTGGGTTGAACACTGAAGCTTTCTTT.

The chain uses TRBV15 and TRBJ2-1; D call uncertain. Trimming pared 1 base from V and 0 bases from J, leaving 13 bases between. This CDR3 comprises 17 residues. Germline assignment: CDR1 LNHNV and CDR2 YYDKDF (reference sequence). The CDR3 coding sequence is TGTGCCACCAGCAGAGCCGATAAGCCTACCTCCTACAATGAGCAGTTCTTC. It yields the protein CATSRADKPTSYNEQFF.

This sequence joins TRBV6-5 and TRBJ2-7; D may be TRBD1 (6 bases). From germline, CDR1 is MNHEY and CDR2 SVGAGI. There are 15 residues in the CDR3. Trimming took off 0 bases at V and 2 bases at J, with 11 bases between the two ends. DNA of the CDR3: TGTGCCAGCAGTTACTCGATTCAGGGGCCCTACGAGCAGTACTTC. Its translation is CASSYSIQGPYEQYF.

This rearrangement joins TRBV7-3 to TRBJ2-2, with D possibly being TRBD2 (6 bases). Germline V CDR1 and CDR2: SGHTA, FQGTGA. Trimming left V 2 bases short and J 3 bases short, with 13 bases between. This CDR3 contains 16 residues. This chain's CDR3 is CASSLPGDRYTGELFF. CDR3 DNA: TGTGCCAGCAGCTTACCGGGGGATCGATACACCGGGGAGCTGTTTTTT.

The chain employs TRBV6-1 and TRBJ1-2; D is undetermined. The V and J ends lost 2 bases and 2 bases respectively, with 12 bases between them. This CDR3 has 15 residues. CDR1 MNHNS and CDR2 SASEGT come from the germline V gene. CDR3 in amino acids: CASSEFGGMNYGYTF. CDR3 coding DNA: TGTGCCAGCAGTGAATTCGGAGGGATGAACTATGGCTACACCTTC.

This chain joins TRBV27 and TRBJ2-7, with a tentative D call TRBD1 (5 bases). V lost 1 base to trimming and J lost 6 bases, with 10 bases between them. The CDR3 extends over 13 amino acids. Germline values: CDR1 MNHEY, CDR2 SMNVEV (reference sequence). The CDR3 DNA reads TGTGCCAGCAGTTTATTCAGGGAAGGCGAGCAGTACTTC. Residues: CASSLFREGEQYF.

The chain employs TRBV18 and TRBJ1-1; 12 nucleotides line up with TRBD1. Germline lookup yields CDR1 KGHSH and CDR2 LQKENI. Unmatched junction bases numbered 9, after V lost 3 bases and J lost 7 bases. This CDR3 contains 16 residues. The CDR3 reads CASSPTLGQGAGEAFF. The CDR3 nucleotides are TGTGCCAGCTCACCCACATTGGGACAGGGGGCTGGTGAAGCTTTCTTT.

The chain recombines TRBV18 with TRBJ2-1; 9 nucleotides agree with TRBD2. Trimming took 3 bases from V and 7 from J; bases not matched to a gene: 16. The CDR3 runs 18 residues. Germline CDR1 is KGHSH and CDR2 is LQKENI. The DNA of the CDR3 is TGTGCCAGCTCACCCGCTCGCCTAGCGGGACTGTTCGGAAATGAGCAGTTCTTC. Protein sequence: CASSPARLAGLFGNEQFF.

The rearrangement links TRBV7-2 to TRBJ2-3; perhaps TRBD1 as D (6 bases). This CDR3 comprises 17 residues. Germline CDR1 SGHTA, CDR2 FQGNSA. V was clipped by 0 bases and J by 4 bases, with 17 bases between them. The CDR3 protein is CASSLAVARGLPDTQYF. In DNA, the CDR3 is TGTGCCAGCAGCTTAGCTGTTGCCAGGGGTCTTCCAGATACGCAGTATTTT.

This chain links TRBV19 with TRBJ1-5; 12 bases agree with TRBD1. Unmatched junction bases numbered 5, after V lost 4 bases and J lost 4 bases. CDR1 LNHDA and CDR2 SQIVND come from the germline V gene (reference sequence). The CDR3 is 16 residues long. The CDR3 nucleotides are TGTGCCAGTAGTACGTTGGGACAGGGGGCTAATCAGCCCCAGCATTTT. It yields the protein CASSTLGQGANQPQHF.

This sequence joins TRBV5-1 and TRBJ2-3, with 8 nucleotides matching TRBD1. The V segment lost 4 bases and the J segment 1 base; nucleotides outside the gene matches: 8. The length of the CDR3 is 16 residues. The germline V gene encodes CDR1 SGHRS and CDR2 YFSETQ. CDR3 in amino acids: CASSRDGTGRTDTQYF. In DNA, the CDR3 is TGCGCCAGCAGCCGAGATGGGACAGGCCGCACAGATACGCAGTATTTT.

Here the CDR3 DNA reads TGCGCCAGCAGTGAAGGGTTTGGGGCCAACGTCCTGACTTTC. Translated: CASSEGFGANVLTF. The chain uses TRBV10-2 and TRBJ2-6; D not certain. Germline loops: CDR1 WSHSY, CDR2 SAAADI. V lost 3 bases and J 3 bases, leaving 6 bases between the germline ends. The CDR3 covers 14 residues.

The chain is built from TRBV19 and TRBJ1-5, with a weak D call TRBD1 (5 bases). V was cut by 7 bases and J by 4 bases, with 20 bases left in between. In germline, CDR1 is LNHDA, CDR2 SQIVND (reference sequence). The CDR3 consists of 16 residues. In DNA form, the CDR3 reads TGTGCCAGTAAAACCACTGGGGGACCGGGGAATCAGCCCCAGCATTTT. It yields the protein CASKTTGGPGNQPQHF.

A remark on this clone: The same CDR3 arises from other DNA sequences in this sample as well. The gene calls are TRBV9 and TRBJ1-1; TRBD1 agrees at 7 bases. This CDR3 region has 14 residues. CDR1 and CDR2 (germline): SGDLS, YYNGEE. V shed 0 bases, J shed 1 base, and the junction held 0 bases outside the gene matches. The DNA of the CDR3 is TGTGCCAGCAGCGTAGGGGACAGGAACACTGAAGCTTTCTTT. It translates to CASSVGDRNTEAFF. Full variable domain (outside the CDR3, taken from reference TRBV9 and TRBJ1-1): DSGVTQTPKHLITATGQRVTLRCSPRSGDLSVYWYQQSLDQGLQFLIQYYNGEERAKGNILERFSAQQFPDLHSELNLSSLELGDSALYFCASSVGDRNTEAFFGQGTRLTVV.

The CDR3 loop is CAWSDANVSGNTIYF. The CDR3 DNA sequence: TGTGCCTGGAGTGACGCGAACGTGTCTGGAAACACCATATATTTT. The rearrangement joins TRBV30 to TRBJ1-3, with no clear D. The CDR3 consists of 15 residues. CDR1 GTSNPN and CDR2 SVGIG come from the germline V gene (reference sequence). The ends were cut back, 1 base at V and 1 base at J, with 11 bases in the middle.

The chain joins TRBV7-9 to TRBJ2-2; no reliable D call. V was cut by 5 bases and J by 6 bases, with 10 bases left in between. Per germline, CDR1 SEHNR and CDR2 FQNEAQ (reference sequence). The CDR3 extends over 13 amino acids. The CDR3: CASSPPESGELFF. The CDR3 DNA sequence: TGTGCCAGCAGCCCCCCGGAGTCCGGGGAGCTGTTTTTT.

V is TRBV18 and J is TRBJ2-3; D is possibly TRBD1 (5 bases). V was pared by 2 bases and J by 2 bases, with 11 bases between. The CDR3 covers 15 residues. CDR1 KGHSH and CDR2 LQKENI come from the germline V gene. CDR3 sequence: CASSPVDTYTDTQYF. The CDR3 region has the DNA TGTGCCAGCTCACCAGTGGACACTTACACAGATACGCAGTATTTT.

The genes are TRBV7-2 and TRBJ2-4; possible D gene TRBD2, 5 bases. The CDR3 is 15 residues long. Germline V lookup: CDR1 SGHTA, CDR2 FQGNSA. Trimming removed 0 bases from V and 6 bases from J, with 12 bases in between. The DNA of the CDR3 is TGTGCCAGCAGCTTAGCGCTAGCCCAACGAAACATTCAGTACTTC. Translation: CASSLALAQRNIQYF.

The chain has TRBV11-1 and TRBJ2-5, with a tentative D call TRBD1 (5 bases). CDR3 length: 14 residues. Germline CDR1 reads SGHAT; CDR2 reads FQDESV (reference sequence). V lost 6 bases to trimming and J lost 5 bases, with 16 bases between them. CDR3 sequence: CASRQRTGKETQYF. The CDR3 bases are TGTGCCAGCAGACAACGTACAGGCAAGGAGACCCAGTACTTC.

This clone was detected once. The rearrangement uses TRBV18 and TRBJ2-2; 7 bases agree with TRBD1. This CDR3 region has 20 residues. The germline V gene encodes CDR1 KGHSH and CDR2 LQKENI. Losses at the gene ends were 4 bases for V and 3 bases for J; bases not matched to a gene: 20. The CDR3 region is CASSHSYQGVSPHDTGELFF. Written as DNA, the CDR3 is TGTGCCAGCTCACACTCGTACCAGGGGGTTTCCCCCCACGACACCGGGGAGCTGTTTTTT.